The TCR beta chain under discussion was sequenced for a study of vaccination effects on CD4 cells after COVID-19. Expansion of antigen-specific CD4+ T cells with viral peptide pools was carried out by the ViraFEST assay before sequencing. At the end of 9 to 11 days of culture, CD4+ T cells were isolated. Either the mRNA-1273 or the BNT162b2 vaccine was given to participants as two doses. Measured with immunoSEQ multiplex PCR; TCRdb has only the in-frame clones, and not every one. The table has 25,000 to 30,000 clones, less than 85% seen once. In its sample, this clone was seen a few times. Antigen unknown. The clonotype was recovered from a human donor who received a COVID-19 vaccine. The source material was CD4+ T cells from PBMCs cultured with HCoV-NL63 spike peptides, sampled after COVID-19 vaccination.

The CDR3 coding sequence is TGTGCCAGCAGGCAGGGACAGGGCAGCTACACTGAAGCTTTCTTT. The encoded protein is CASRQGQGSYTEAFF. V and J are TRBV6-5 and TRBJ1-1, with 9 positions matching TRBD1. Germline V gene data show CDR1 as MNHEY and CDR2 as SVGAGI. V lost 6 bases to trimming and J lost 3 bases; unmatched junction nucleotides: 8. The CDR3 loop spans 15 amino acids.